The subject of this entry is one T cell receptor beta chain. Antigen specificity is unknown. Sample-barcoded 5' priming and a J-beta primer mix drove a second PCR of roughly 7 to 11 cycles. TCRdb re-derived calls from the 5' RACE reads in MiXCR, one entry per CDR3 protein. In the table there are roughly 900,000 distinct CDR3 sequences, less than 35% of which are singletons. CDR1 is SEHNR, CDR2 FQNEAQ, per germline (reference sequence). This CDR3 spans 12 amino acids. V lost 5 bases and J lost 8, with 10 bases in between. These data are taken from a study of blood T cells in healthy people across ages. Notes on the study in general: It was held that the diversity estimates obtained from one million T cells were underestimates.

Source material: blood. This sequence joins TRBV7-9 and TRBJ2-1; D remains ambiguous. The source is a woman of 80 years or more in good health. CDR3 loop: CASSPSVDEQFF. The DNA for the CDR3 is TGTGCCAGCAGCCCCTCGGTCGATGAGCAGTTCTTC.